These 19 T cell receptor beta chains came from one sample sequenced in a study of T cell responses to AZD1222 COVID-19 vaccine. This table comes from immunoSEQ multiplex PCR, and its TCRdb copy is limited to in-frame clones, with some not included. The sample includes 150,000 to 200,000 clones, 90% to 95% seen only once; the top ten take roughly 9.2%. This specimen consisted of peripheral blood, obtained on day 0 of AZD1222 vaccination. The receptors come from an adult in good health.

The V call is TRBV5-4, the J call TRBJ2-7; a weak D match, TRBD2 (6 bases). Trimming removed 1 base at V and 1 base at J, with 12 bases between. This CDR3 region has 15 residues. Germline V lookup: CDR1 SGHNT, CDR2 YYREEE (reference sequence). CDR3 region: CASSLYGAGSYEQYF. The CDR3 DNA sequence: TGTGCCAGCAGCTTGTATGGAGCGGGTTCCTACGAGCAGTACTTC.

The chain employs TRBV24-1 and TRBJ2-7; no clear D gene. The CDR3 extends over 13 amino acids. Trimming left V 9 bases short and J 7 bases short, with 18 bases between. Germline CDR1 reads KGHDR; CDR2 reads SFDVKD. The CDR3 sequence is CATEGPGPREQYF. CDR3 in DNA: TGTGCCACCGAAGGGCCCGGACCACGGGAGCAGTACTTC.

This clone has just one count. This CDR3 reads CASSFMSGNTEAFF. DNA of the CDR3: TGTGCCAGCAGCTTTATGTCGGGGAACACTGAAGCTTTCTTT. The chain uses TRBV5-6 and TRBJ1-1; D unclear. Trimming left V 2 bases short and J 1 base short, with 9 bases between. Germline CDR1 is SGHDT and CDR2 is YYEEEE. The CDR3 is 14 amino acids.

The count of this clone is one. The V and J genes are TRBV24-1 and TRBJ2-1; 9 nucleotides line up with TRBD1. Per germline, CDR1 KGHDR and CDR2 SFDVKD. This CDR3 is 17 amino acids long. The V gene end was trimmed by 0 bases and the J gene end by 6 bases; junction bases not matched to a gene: 8. CDR3 nucleotides: TGTGCCACCAGTGATTTGCCGGGACAGGGAAGCCTCAATGAGCAGTTCTTC. Protein: CATSDLPGQGSLNEQFF.

The chain couples TRBV28 to TRBJ1-1; D gene uncertain. Trimming pared 6 bases from V and 2 bases from J, leaving 13 bases between. CDR3 length equals 14 residues. Germline CDR1 is MDHEN and CDR2 is SYDVKM. CDR3 amino acids: CASRGFVANTEAFF. The CDR3 DNA sequence: TGTGCCAGCAGGGGGTTCGTAGCCAACACTGAAGCTTTCTTT.

This chain joins TRBV6-5 and TRBJ1-2; D remains unclear. This CDR3 is built from 13 residues. Germline CDR1 and CDR2: MNHEY and SVGAGI. Deletions cut 6 bases from V and 5 bases from J, with 13 bases between. The CDR3 loop reads CASSDRALYGYTF. In nucleotides, the CDR3 is TGTGCCAGCAGCGACCGGGCCCTATATGGCTACACCTTC.

The V gene is TRBV19, the J gene TRBJ2-7; TRBD1 matches 9 bases. The CDR3 has 16 amino acids. V lost 4 bases to trimming and J lost 6 bases; unmatched junction nucleotides: 13. From germline, CDR1 is LNHDA and CDR2 SQIVND (reference sequence). CDR3 residues: CASSKTTGTGNTEQYF. The CDR3 bases are TGTGCCAGTAGTAAGACAACCGGGACAGGGAATACCGAGCAGTACTTC.

The gene calls are TRBV24-1 and TRBJ1-4; possibly TRBD1 for D (5 bases). Trimming removed 3 bases from V and 11 bases from J, with 12 bases in between. Germline V gives CDR1 KGHDR, CDR2 SFDVKD. This CDR3 contains 13 residues. The CDR3 DNA is TGTGCCACCAGTGATCCCGGGACGAGCAAACTGTTTTTT. It is translated as CATSDPGTSKLFF.

J is TRBJ1-5 and V is TRBV19; 7 nucleotides align to TRBD1. This CDR3 comprises 16 residues. V dropped 3 bases and J dropped 4; count of bases not matched to a gene: 9. In germline, CDR1 is LNHDA, CDR2 SQIVND (reference sequence). The CDR3 spells CASSITLQGRNQPQHF. Here the CDR3 DNA reads TGTGCCAGTAGTATCACCCTACAGGGGAGGAATCAGCCCCAGCATTTT.

The chain employs TRBV6-5 and TRBJ2-7; D gene uncertain. CDR3 length equals 11 residues. V lost 5 bases and J lost 2, with 4 bases in between. Germline V gene lookup returns CDR1 MNHEY and CDR2 SVGAGI. The CDR3 spells CASSPTYEQYF. The CDR3 region has the DNA TGTGCCAGCAGTCCCACCTACGAGCAGTACTTC.

The chain employs TRBV15 and TRBJ1-1; D possibly corresponds to TRBD1 (5 bases). CDR1 and CDR2 (germline): LNHNV, YYDKDF (reference sequence). This CDR3 has 15 residues. Trimming pared 1 base from V and 1 base from J, leaving 10 bases between. CDR3 in DNA: TGTGCCACCAGCAGAGTTCCAGGGAAGAACACTGAAGCTTTCTTT. It translates to CATSRVPGKNTEAFF.

CDR3 bases: TGTGCCATCAGTGAGTCGACGGGGGCCGAGCAGTACTTC. Protein product: CAISESTGAEQYF. The chain uses TRBV10-3 and TRBJ2-7, with D perhaps being TRBD1 or TRBD2 (6 bases each). The CDR3 is 13 residues long. V was clipped by 0 bases and J by 6 bases, with 9 bases between them. Germline CDR1 and CDR2: ENHRY and SYGVKD.

The chain joins TRBV6-5 to TRBJ2-5; tentative D call: TRBD1 (6 bases). There are 15 residues in the CDR3. Deletions cut 2 bases from V and 4 bases from J, with 14 bases between. Germline CDR1 is MNHEY and CDR2 is SVGAGI. This chain's CDR3 is CASSYTTGSRETQYF. CDR3 in DNA: TGTGCCAGCAGTTACACGACAGGTAGCCGAGAGACCCAGTACTTC.

The V call is TRBV30, the J call TRBJ1-5, with 7 bases lining up with TRBD1. V lost 6 bases, J lost 6 bases, and 11 bases stayed unmatched. The V gene's germline CDR1 is GTSNPN and CDR2 SVGIG (reference sequence). CDR3 length: 14 residues. In DNA, the CDR3 is TGTGCCTGCTCCCAGGACAGGCCGGGTCAGCCCCAGCATTTT. Translation: CACSQDRPGQPQHF.

The V and J genes are TRBV23-1 and TRBJ1-3; D possibly corresponds to TRBD1 (5 bases). TRBV23-1 is marked as an open reading frame, function uncertain. V was cut by 7 bases and J by 0 bases, with 16 bases left in between. The CDR3 totals 16 residues. The CDR3 loop reads CASIGRGRTSGNTIYF. CDR3 nucleotide sequence: TGCGCCAGCATTGGACGGGGACGGACCTCTGGAAACACCATATATTTT.

The rearrangement links TRBV6-5 to TRBJ1-5; TRBD1 matches 9 bases. CDR3 length: 15 residues. Germline CDR1 is MNHEY and CDR2 is SVGAGI. Trimming took 7 bases from V and 4 from J; bases not matched to a gene: 8. CDR3 in amino acids: CASTLDRGGNQPQHF. The CDR3 DNA reads TGTGCCAGCACCCTCGACAGGGGGGGGAATCAGCCCCAGCATTTT.

The J gene is TRBJ1-1, the V gene TRBV18; the D is unclear. V lost 2 bases and J 7 bases, leaving 11 bases between the germline ends. The CDR3 sequence is 13 residues long. Germline CDR1 is KGHSH and CDR2 is LQKENI. CDR3 nucleotides: TGTGCCAGCTCACCAGCTGAACGGGGTGAAGCTTTCTTT. Translating gives CASSPAERGEAFF.

The rearrangement uses TRBV27 and TRBJ1-2; weak D call: TRBD1 (5 bases). CDR3 length equals 16 residues. V lost 4 bases, J lost 4 bases, and 19 bases lay in between. CDR1 MNHEY and CDR2 SMNVEV come from the germline V gene (reference sequence). CDR3 DNA sequence: TGTGCCAGCAGTTCCCTCTTCTCGACAGAAAGCTATGGCTACACCTTC. This sequence encodes CASSSLFSTESYGYTF.

V gene TRBV14 combines with J gene TRBJ2-1, with 8 bases fitting TRBD2. CDR3 size: 19 residues. Germline CDR1 and CDR2: SGHDN and FVKESK. V lost 0 bases, J lost 0 bases, and 10 bases stayed unmatched. Written as DNA, the CDR3 is TGTGCCAGCAGCCAAGATCTTCCCGGACTAGCTAGCTCCTACAATGAGCAGTTCTTC. The encoded protein is CASSQDLPGLASSYNEQFF.